What follows are 3 T cell receptor beta chains derived from one specimen sequenced in a study of blood T cell repertoires in COVID-19. The method was immunoSEQ multiplex PCR; TCRdb's version includes in-frame clones alone and lacks a portion of them. The sample has tens of thousands of clones, over 80% seen once. The source material was peripheral blood. These receptors all come from a human donor in a cohort sampled during active COVID-19.

This chain links TRBV9 with TRBJ2-2, with 11 bases matching TRBD2. V was pared by 4 bases and J by 5 bases, with 10 bases of the junction left unmatched. Germline V gives CDR1 SGDLS, CDR2 YYNGEE. This CDR3 has 17 residues. In DNA form, the CDR3 reads TGTGCCAGCAGCCGTCGACTAGCGGGGACTAGAACCGGGGAGCTGTTTTTT. Translation gives CASSRRLAGTRTGELFF.

The genes are TRBV7-9 and TRBJ1-2; TRBD1 matches 7 bases. This CDR3 region has 15 residues. From germline, CDR1 is SEHNR and CDR2 FQNEAQ (reference sequence). Trimming removed 5 bases from V and 4 bases from J; junction bases left unmatched: 10. The CDR3 loop reads CASSMTGITAYGYTF. In nucleotides, the CDR3 is TGTGCCAGCAGCATGACAGGGATCACCGCCTATGGCTACACCTTC.

This chain links TRBV6-5 with TRBJ1-6; the match to TRBD1 covers 7 bases. This CDR3 comprises 15 residues. V lost 4 bases, J lost 4 bases, and 4 bases stayed unmatched. Germline V gene lookup returns CDR1 MNHEY and CDR2 SVGAGI. The CDR3 bases are TGTGCCAGCAGTTCCGAGGGACAGTATAATTCACCCCTCCACTTT. Protein: CASSSEGQYNSPLHF.